This T cell receptor (beta chain) was identified during a study of T cell repertoires in cytomegalovirus infection. The overall study: CMV epitopes, recently identified HLA-C-restricted and well-studied HLA-B-restricted, were used. Based on public TCR beta signatures, there were indications of CMV infection and of a matching HLA type. General observations from the study: The study identified carriers of CMV plus the relevant HLA from cumulative public TCR beta family frequency. Predominance within the ex vivo response was attributable to HLA-C-restricted CMV-specific TCR beta clonotypes.

In germline, CDR1 is MNHEY, CDR2 SMNVEV (reference sequence). This CDR3 spans 14 amino acids. The J segment lost 6 bases and the V segment lost 4 bases, leaving 5 bases of the junction unmatched. Points on this clonotype: Its specificity is not known.

Using its own MiXCR run on the reads, TCRdb lists one record per CDR3 protein. The data contain some 800,000 distinct CDR3 sequences, around 29% of them singletons. The sample consisted of cultured CD8+ T cells from PBMCs, taken from culture after CMV antigen stimulation. This receptor was identified in a human donor in good health (CMV status not recorded). Some clones in this sample may be carry-over from other donors' samples. The chain has TRBV27 and TRBJ1-5; 8 nucleotides line up with TRBD1. The CDR3 sequence: CASSSQGASQPQHF. CDR3 coding DNA: TGTGCCAGCAGTTCGCAGGGGGCTAGTCAGCCCCAGCATTTT.